Listed below are T cell receptor beta chains from one sample, sequenced in a study of shared clonotypes between healthy human individuals. Some clones are missing from TCRdb's copy, which holds only in-frame ones; the method was immunoSEQ multiplex PCR. The profile shows around 340,000 clones, less than 85% of them singletons. The material sequenced was memory CD4+ T cells sorted from blood. The receptors were gathered from a man in his thirties or forties in good health. Both conserved end residues are part of each CDR3. A D gene is named only where the DNA matches it firmly. Expanded clones are given a class, and other clones once, few, many or no size at all.

V: TRBV5-6
length: 14
D: -
J: TRBJ1-3
size: -
CDR3: CASSDWTAGNTIYF
DNA: TGTGCCAGCAGCGACTGGACAGCGGGAAACACCATATATTTT

V: TRBV7-3
length: 17
D: -
J: TRBJ2-6
size: -
CDR3: CASSLGQAHSGANVLTF
DNA: TGTGCCAGCAGCTTAGGGCAGGCCCACTCTGGGGCCAACGTCCTGACTTTC

V: TRBV9
length: 14
D: -
J: TRBJ2-1
size: -
CDR3: CASTERLTYNEQFF
DNA: TGTGCCAGCACTGAGCGTCTCACCTACAATGAGCAGTTCTTC

V: TRBV29-1
length: 10
D: -
J: TRBJ2-5
size: -
CDR3: CSVGLRTQYF
DNA: TGCAGCGTTGGGTTGCGGACCCAGTACTTC

V: TRBV28
length: 17
D: TRBD2
J: TRBJ2-1
size: once
CDR3: CASSVLSVAGGPGEQFF
DNA: TGTGCCAGCTCAGTTTTATCCGTAGCGGGAGGGCCCGGTGAGCAGTTCTTC

V: TRBV5-8
length: 14
D: -
J: TRBJ1-2
size: -
CDR3: CASSLARGGLGYTF
DNA: TGTGCCAGCAGCCTGGCCCGTGGGGGTTTGGGCTACACCTTC

V: TRBV5-1
length: 14
D: -
J: TRBJ2-7
size: -
CDR3: CASSPPGQSYEQYF
DNA: TGCGCCAGCAGCCCCCCCGGACAATCCTACGAGCAGTACTTC

V: TRBV21-1
length: 19
D: -
J: TRBJ2-1
size: -
CDR3: CASNYLEGRLGGRLNEQFF
DNA: TGTGCCAGCAATTACCTGGAAGGAAGACTAGGCGGGAGGCTCAATGAGCAGTTCTTC

V: TRBV20-1
length: 11
D: -
J: TRBJ2-7
size: -
CDR3: CSGTDSYEQYF
DNA: TGCAGTGGGACGGACAGCTACGAGCAGTACTTC

V: TRBV15
length: 16
D: TRBD2
J: TRBJ2-7
size: -
CDR3: CATSTRLAGGPYEQYF
DNA: TGTGCCACCAGCACAAGACTAGCGGGAGGTCCCTACGAGCAGTACTTC

V: TRBV2
length: 13
D: -
J: TRBJ1-1
size: -
CDR3: CASGVAGFVEAFF
DNA: TGTGCCAGCGGGGTCGCGGGGTTTGTTGAAGCTTTCTTT

V: TRBV15
length: 17
D: -
J: TRBJ1-2
size: -
CDR3: CATSREKQGWDIDGYTF
DNA: TGTGCCACCAGCAGAGAAAAGCAAGGGTGGGACATCGATGGCTACACCTTC

V: TRBV4-3
length: 15
D: -
J: TRBJ2-3
size: -
CDR3: CASSYIHSHTDTQYF
DNA: TGCGCCAGCAGCTACATTCACTCCCACACAGATACGCAGTATTTT

V: TRBV10-1
length: 11
D: -
J: TRBJ2-7
size: -
CDR3: CASRPCNEQYF
DNA: TGCGCCTCCCGCCCCTGTAACGAGCAGTACTTC

V: TRBV7-2
length: 17
D: -
J: TRBJ1-5
size: once
CDR3: CASSLRAGSNSNQPQHF
DNA: TGTGCCAGCAGCTTAAGGGCCGGCAGTAATAGCAATCAGCCCCAGCATTTT

V: TRBV11-2
length: 13
D: -
J: TRBJ1-6
size: -
CDR3: CASSASYNSPLHF
DNA: TGTGCCAGCAGCGCAAGCTATAATTCACCCCTCCACTTT

V: TRBV7-9
length: 13
D: -
J: TRBJ1-2
size: -
CDR3: CASSPDSNYGYTF
DNA: TGTGCCAGCAGCCCAGACAGTAACTATGGCTACACCTTC

V: TRBV2
length: 14
D: TRBD1
J: TRBJ2-7
size: many
CDR3: CASRRQGNSYEQYF
DNA: TGTGCCAGCAGGAGACAGGGAAACTCCTACGAGCAGTACTTC

V: TRBV10-1
length: 14
D: TRBD1
J: TRBJ2-7
size: -
CDR3: CASSSTGREYEQYF
DNA: TGCGCCAGCAGTTCGACAGGGAGAGAGTACGAGCAGTACTTC

V: TRBV28
length: 14
D: -
J: TRBJ2-1
size: -
CDR3: CASSGGQSYNEQFF
DNA: TGTGCCAGCAGCGGGGGGCAGTCCTACAATGAGCAGTTCTTC

V: TRBV6-5
length: 14
D: -
J: TRBJ2-7
size: -
CDR3: CASRRTYTTYEQYF
DNA: TGTGCCAGCAGGAGGACTTACACTACCTACGAGCAGTACTTC

V: TRBV13
length: 17
D: TRBD1
J: TRBJ2-3
size: once
CDR3: CASSPQPTGSRGNTQYF
DNA: TGTGCCAGCAGCCCTCAACCGACAGGGTCAAGAGGAAATACGCAGTATTTT

V: TRBV5-4
length: 16
D: -
J: TRBJ2-2
size: -
CDR3: CASSLAVTASTGELFF
DNA: TGTGCCAGCAGCTTGGCGGTGACAGCCTCCACCGGGGAGCTGTTTTTT

V: TRBV6-1
length: 13
D: -
J: TRBJ2-7
size: -
CDR3: CASGRDRTYEQYF
DNA: TGTGCCAGCGGACGAGACAGGACCTACGAGCAGTACTTC

V: TRBV9
length: 15
D: -
J: TRBJ1-6
size: -
CDR3: CASSFGPTKDSPLHF
DNA: TGTGCCAGCAGCTTCGGACCCACAAAGGATTCACCCCTCCACTTT

V: TRBV7-2
length: 12
D: -
J: TRBJ1-2
size: -
CDR3: CASGRGEYGYTF
DNA: TGTGCCAGCGGACGGGGTGAATATGGCTACACCTTC

V: TRBV14
length: 13
D: -
J: TRBJ1-5
size: -
CDR3: CASSQYSNQPQHF
DNA: TGTGCCAGCAGCCAATATAGCAATCAGCCCCAGCATTTT

V: TRBV25-1
length: 15
D: TRBD2
J: TRBJ2-1
size: many
CDR3: CASSEPGLAQNEQFF
DNA: TGTGCCAGCAGTGAGCCGGGACTAGCTCAAAATGAGCAGTTCTTC

V: TRBV11-2
length: 12
D: -
J: TRBJ2-1
size: -
CDR3: CASSRAYNEQFF
DNA: TGTGCCAGCAGCAGGGCCTACAATGAGCAGTTCTTC

V: TRBV5-6
length: 15
D: -
J: TRBJ2-4
size: many
CDR3: CASSDLRGVKNIQYF
DNA: TGTGCCAGCAGCGATCTCAGGGGCGTCAAAAACATTCAGTACTTC

V: TRBV10-1
length: 13
D: -
J: TRBJ1-1
size: -
CDR3: CASSDAPSGTPTF
DNA: TGCGCCAGCAGTGATGCCCCCTCCGGGACCCCTACCTTC

V: TRBV18
length: 13
D: -
J: TRBJ2-3
size: -
CDR3: CASSPSGADTQYF
DNA: TGTGCCAGCTCACCATCGGGCGCAGATACGCAGTATTTT

V: TRBV19
length: 14
D: TRBD2
J: TRBJ2-1
size: -
CDR3: CASSIEGLAGEQFF
DNA: TGTGCCAGTAGTATAGAAGGACTAGCGGGCGAGCAGTTCTTC

V: TRBV7-3
length: 14
D: -
J: TRBJ2-1
size: -
CDR3: CASSTGAVGTEQFF
DNA: TGTGCCAGCAGTACCGGGGCAGTCGGGACTGAGCAGTTCTTC

V: TRBV28
length: 17
D: TRBD2
J: TRBJ2-7
size: -
CDR3: CASSLPGFSGFSYEQYF
DNA: TGTGCCAGCAGCCTCCCTGGATTTAGCGGGTTCTCCTACGAGCAGTACTTC

V: TRBV28
length: 14
D: -
J: TRBJ1-5
size: -
CDR3: CASGQRYSNQPQHF
DNA: TGTGCCAGTGGACAGCGTTATAGCAATCAGCCCCAGCATTTT

V: TRBV4-2
length: 18
D: -
J: TRBJ2-1
size: -
CDR3: CASSQEGWGQSSYNEQFF
DNA: TGTGCCAGCAGCCAAGAAGGGTGGGGGCAGAGCTCCTACAATGAGCAGTTCTTC

V: TRBV7-8
length: 14
D: -
J: TRBJ1-5
size: -
CDR3: CASSFRDPNQPQHF
DNA: TGTGCCAGCAGCTTCCGGGACCCAAATCAGCCCCAGCATTTT

V: TRBV27
length: 18
D: TRBD2
J: TRBJ2-3
size: -
CDR3: CASSTPGTSRRRADTQYF
DNA: TGTGCCAGCAGCACCCCGGGGACTAGCCGACGAAGGGCAGATACGCAGTATTTT

V: TRBV27
length: 18
D: TRBD2
J: TRBJ2-2
size: few
CDR3: CASSTRTSGSRVTGELFF
DNA: TGTGCCAGCAGTACTCGGACTAGCGGGAGTAGGGTCACCGGGGAGCTGTTTTTT

V: TRBV7-7
length: 15
D: TRBD1
J: TRBJ2-7
size: -
CDR3: CASSLGPQGDYEQYF
DNA: TGTGCCAGCAGCTTAGGACCGCAGGGGGACTACGAGCAGTACTTC

V: TRBV30
length: 17
D: -
J: TRBJ1-3
size: once
CDR3: CAWSPSRVRSSGNTIYF
DNA: TGTGCCTGGAGTCCCTCCCGGGTAAGGAGCTCTGGAAACACCATATATTTT

V: TRBV28
length: 15
D: TRBD1
J: TRBJ1-4
size: once
CDR3: CASSRTGQGAEKLFF
DNA: TGTGCCAGCAGTCGGACGGGACAGGGCGCTGAAAAACTGTTTTTT

V: TRBV28
length: 15
D: -
J: TRBJ1-5
size: -
CDR3: CASSTPQGPHQPQHF
DNA: TGTGCCAGCAGTACCCCGCAGGGCCCCCATCAGCCCCAGCATTTT

V: TRBV7-2
length: 14
D: -
J: TRBJ1-6
size: -
CDR3: CASSLGGDGSPLHF
DNA: TGTGCCAGCAGCTTAGGAGGGGATGGGTCACCCCTCCACTTT

V: TRBV28
length: 15
D: -
J: TRBJ2-7
size: -
CDR3: CASSLGGLSNYGQYF
DNA: TGTGCCAGCAGTTTAGGGGGGCTCTCTAACTACGGGCAGTACTTC

V: TRBV4-3
length: 14
D: -
J: TRBJ2-1
size: -
CDR3: CASSSVAGYNEQFF
DNA: TGCGCCAGCAGTAGCGTCGCGGGCTACAATGAGCAGTTCTTC

V: TRBV5-4
length: 15
D: TRBD1
J: TRBJ2-7
size: -
CDR3: CASSLGRGRGYEQYF
DNA: TGTGCCAGCAGCTTGGGCAGGGGGCGCGGCTACGAGCAGTACTTC

V: TRBV5-6
length: 13
D: -
J: TRBJ2-7
size: -
CDR3: CASSLVGFREQYF
DNA: TGTGCCAGCAGCTTGGTAGGGTTTCGTGAGCAGTACTTC

V: TRBV4-1
length: 17
D: TRBD1
J: TRBJ2-7
size: few
CDR3: CASSQPRTGTETYEQYF
DNA: TGCGCCAGCAGCCAACCCCGCACCGGGACAGAGACCTACGAGCAGTACTTC

V: TRBV7-6
length: 15
D: TRBD2
J: TRBJ2-7
size: -
CDR3: CASSSGLASSYEQYF
DNA: TGTGCCAGCAGCTCCGGACTAGCTAGCTCCTACGAGCAGTACTTC

V: TRBV7-2
length: 18
D: -
J: TRBJ2-3
size: -
CDR3: CASSFPIQLVKEKDTQYF
DNA: TGTGCCAGCAGCTTCCCGATTCAACTAGTTAAGGAGAAAGATACGCAGTATTTT

V: TRBV10-3
length: 12
D: -
J: TRBJ1-4
size: -
CDR3: CAISGADEKLFF
DNA: TGTGCCATCAGCGGGGCGGATGAAAAACTGTTTTTT

V: TRBV10-3
length: 16
D: -
J: TRBJ1-3
size: -
CDR3: CAISESRQGLGNTIYF
DNA: TGTGCCATCAGTGAGTCCCGGCAGGGTTTGGGAAACACCATATATTTT

V: TRBV27
length: 16
D: TRBD2
J: TRBJ2-3
size: -
CDR3: CASSLFSGQSTDTQYF
DNA: TGTGCCAGCAGTCTTTTTAGCGGGCAGAGCACAGATACGCAGTATTTT